This T cell receptor (beta chain) was obtained from a study of OX40 agonist ivuxolimab in advanced cancers. Measured with immunoSEQ multiplex PCR; TCRdb has only the in-frame clones, and not every one. The sample holds 55,000 to 70,000 clones; around nine tenths are singletons and the top ten take 1.3%. The CDR3 is made up of 15 amino acids. The V gene's germline CDR1 is SGHDN and CDR2 FVKESK. The V gene lost 5 bases and the J gene lost 1 base, with 11 bases spanning the gap. This TCR was sampled from an adult with an advanced solid tumor such as melanoma, head and neck, liver or kidney cancer. The chain uses TRBV14 and TRBJ2-2, with D maybe TRBD1 (5 bases). This specimen was CD4+ or CD8+ T cells sorted from blood, taken in a trial of the OX40 agonist ivuxolimab. CDR3 region: CASSWLGQNTGELFF. For the CDR3, the DNA is TGTGCCAGCAGCTGGCTCGGACAGAACACCGGGGAGCTGTTTTTT.